This T cell receptor (beta chain) was sequenced in a study of T cell repertoires in cytomegalovirus infection. As for the study in general: Recently identified HLA-C-restricted CMV epitopes were among the peptides used. CMV infection and matching HLA type were both indicated by public TCR beta signatures. Overall study findings and caveats: CMV-specific TCR beta clonotypes restricted by HLA-C were the ones dominating the ex vivo response. Accumulated public TCR beta family frequency recognized individuals carrying CMV together with the relevant HLA.

TCRdb ran MiXCR on the reads and lists one entry per CDR3 protein. Of about 920,000 distinct CDR3 sequences in the sample, around 31% were seen once. This clonotype was seen repeatedly, ten times or more. The antigen is undetermined. The CDR3 loop spans 13 amino acids. CDR1 is DFQATT, CDR2 SNEGSKA, per germline (reference sequence). V lost 6 bases and J 6 bases, leaving 17 bases between the germline ends. The chain has TRBV20-1 and TRBJ1-2; a possible D gene is TRBD1 (6 bases). The source of this sequence is a human donor in good health (CMV status not recorded). Some clones in this sample may be carry-over from other donors' samples. Sequenced here: cultured CD8+ T cells from PBMCs, sampled from culture after CMV antigen stimulation. The CDR3 spells CSAPGQRKDGYTF. In DNA, the CDR3 is TGCAGTGCCCCCGGACAGAGAAAGGATGGCTACACCTTC.